The sequence of this T cell receptor beta chain was determined in a study of vaccination effects on CD4 cells after COVID-19. Study as a whole: Samples gathered post-vaccine arrived a median of 72 days past the second dose.

Clones were sequenced by immunoSEQ multiplex PCR, and TCRdb holds only the in-frame ones, with some missing. The sample shows 30,000 to 40,000 clones, about 80% of them seen only once. ViraFEST used viral peptide pools to expand antigen-specific CD4+ T cells before sequencing. The authors isolated CD4+ T cells after ten to eleven days of culture. Either the BNT162b2 or mRNA-1273 vaccine was given to participants in two doses. Every well got 1.5 million to 2.5 million PBMC, which were grown with about 9.9 IU/ml IL-2 and 10 ug/ml peptides. IL-2 medium supplanted half the medium on days 3 and 7. This clone was seen a few times. Its antigen is undetermined. Between the trimmed V and J ends, which lost 5 bases and 6 bases, there was a span of 13 bases. CDR1 is LNHDA, CDR2 SQIVND, per germline (reference sequence). The CDR3 covers 14 residues.

The sequence was collected from a human donor who received a COVID-19 vaccine. Some clones in this sample may be carry-over from other donors' samples. The specimen comprised CD4+ T cells from PBMCs cultured with HCoV-NL63 spike peptides, sampled after COVID-19 vaccination. This chain connects TRBV19 to TRBJ2-2; D not certain. This CDR3 reads CASSSGRGPGELFF. The CDR3 DNA follows: TGTGCCAGTAGTTCTGGGCGAGGCCCCGGGGAGCTGTTTTTT.